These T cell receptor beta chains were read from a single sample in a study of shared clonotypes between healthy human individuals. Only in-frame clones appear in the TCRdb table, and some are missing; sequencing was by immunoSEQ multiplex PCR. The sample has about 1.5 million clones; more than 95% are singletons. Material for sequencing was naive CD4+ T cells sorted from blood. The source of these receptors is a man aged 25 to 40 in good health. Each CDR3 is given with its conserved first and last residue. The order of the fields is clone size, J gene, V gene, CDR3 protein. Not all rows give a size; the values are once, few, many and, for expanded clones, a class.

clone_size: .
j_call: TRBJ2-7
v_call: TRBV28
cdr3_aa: CASSSLTPYEQYF

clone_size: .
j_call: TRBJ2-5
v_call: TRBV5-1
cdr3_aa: CASSLGTGIETQYF

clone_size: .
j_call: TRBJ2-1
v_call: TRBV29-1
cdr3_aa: CSVGGAYEQFF

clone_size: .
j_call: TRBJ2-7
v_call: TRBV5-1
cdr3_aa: CASSLAGGNYEQYF

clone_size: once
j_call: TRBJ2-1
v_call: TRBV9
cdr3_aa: CASSVGDYNEQFF

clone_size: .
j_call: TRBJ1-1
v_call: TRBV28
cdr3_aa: CASSRGGSAMNTEAFF

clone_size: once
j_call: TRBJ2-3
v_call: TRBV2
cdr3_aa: CASLALSTDTQYF

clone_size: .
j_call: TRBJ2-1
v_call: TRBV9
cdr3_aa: CASATGRGNYEQFF

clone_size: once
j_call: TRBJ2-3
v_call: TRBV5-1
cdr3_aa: CASSLAGGTTDTQYF

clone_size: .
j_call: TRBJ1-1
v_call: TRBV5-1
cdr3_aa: CASRPTTTAEAFF

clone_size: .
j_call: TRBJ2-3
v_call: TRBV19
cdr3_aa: CATSAGLLTDTQYF